These 4 T cell receptor beta chains were all obtained from the same sample, sequenced in a study of blood T cell repertoires in COVID-19. The assay was immunoSEQ multiplex PCR, and TCRdb's table has in-frame clones only and misses some. The repertoire holds about 220,000 clones, with 60% to 85% as singletons. Input material: peripheral blood. These receptors were taken from a woman aged 70-85 years with acute or convalescent COVID-19.

This clone was counted many times. This chain connects TRBV13 to TRBJ1-2; possible D gene TRBD1, 5 bases. Trimming removed 5 bases at V and 6 bases at J, with 7 bases between. CDR3 size: 11 residues. Germline V gene lookup returns CDR1 PRHDT and CDR2 FYEKMQ (reference sequence). CDR3 loop: CASSPGDGYTF. The DNA of the CDR3 is TGTGCCAGCAGCCCGGGGGATGGCTACACCTTC.

This chain connects TRBV6-2 or TRBV6-3 to TRBJ2-5; tentative D call: TRBD1 (5 bases). Germline V lookup: CDR1 MNHEY, CDR2 SVGEGT. This CDR3 comprises 15 residues. The germline V and J ends were trimmed by 4 bases and 0 bases, with 12 bases remaining between them. Here the CDR3 DNA reads TGTGCCAGCAGTTCCCTGACAGACGACCAAGAGACCCAGTACTTC. Protein: CASSSLTDDQETQYF.

The V and J genes are TRBV23-1 and TRBJ1-2; no definite D call. TRBV23-1 is an ORF; its function is uncertain. The CDR3 is 12 residues long. Trimming shortened V by 0 bases and J by 8 bases, and 7 bases separated the two germline ends. The DNA for the CDR3 is TGCGCCAGCAGTCAATCCGAGGGCGGCTACACCTTC. This translates into CASSQSEGGYTF.

The CDR3 coding sequence is TGTGCCAGCAGCTTGCAGGGGACCATGAACACTGAAGCTTTCTTT. Protein: CASSLQGTMNTEAFF. The rearrangement joins TRBV5-6 to TRBJ1-1; TRBD1 might be the D (6 bases). With 1 base removed from V and 0 bases from J, the gap between germline ends came to 10 bases. The CDR3 extends over 15 amino acids. Germline CDR1 is SGHDT and CDR2 is YYEEEE. Drawing the rest from reference TRBV5-6 and TRBJ1-1, the complete variable domain is DAGVTQSPTHLIKTRGQQVTLRCSPKSGHDTVSWYQQALGQGPQFIFQYYEEEERQRGNFPDRFSGHQFPNYSSELNVNALLLGDSALYLCASSLQGTMNTEAFFGQGTRLTVV.